The clone carrying this T cell receptor beta chain showed up many times. RNA transcripts yielded amplified TCR beta CDR3 regions. Carried out on the TCR CDR3, a first-round RT-PCR used the HTBI primer set. TCRdb itself ran the multiplex PCR reads through MiXCR, one entry per CDR3 protein. The sample has 400,000 to 450,000 distinct CDR3 sequences; about 14% are singletons. J gave up 5 bases and V 4 bases, and 7 bases lay outside the gene matches. From germline, CDR1 is SGHAT and CDR2 FQDESV (reference sequence). This CDR3 is 14 amino acids long. The data derive from a study of T cells in Graves' hyperthyroidism and ophthalmopathy.

The clonotype comes from a man aged 18 to 30 with Graves' ophthalmopathy. Sequencing used blood. This sequence joins TRBV11-1 and TRBJ1-1; 7 nucleotides align to TRBD1. The CDR3 spells CASSSTGTVTEAFF. DNA for the CDR3: TGTGCCAGCAGCTCGACCGGGACAGTAACTGAAGCTTTCTTT.